What follows describes a single T cell receptor beta chain. This clonotype was detected only a few times. Its antigen remains undetermined. Within one base of it there is no much larger clone, and no base qualities were kept. These data originate in a study (dated by TCRdb to 2015 to 2017). Study-level background: The study set out to test whether tumor-infiltrating Tregs in breast cancer get recruited from blood Tregs or are instead converted in situ from other CD4+ T cell subsets. What the work shows at the level of the full study, not this receptor alone: The validation in the larger cohort was limited to a single TCR beta V-J rearrangement instead of whole repertoires. Tumor memory CD4+ T cell TCR gene usage clustered with blood and lymph node memory CD4+ cells and lymph node naive CD4+ cells. The greatest overlap of tumor-infiltrating Treg TCR alpha and beta sequences was observed with tumor naive CD4+ T cells, followed by blood naive CD4+ T cells.

Cells that were CD4+CD25+CD127-/low were the ones isolated as Tregs. Tregs, naive and memory CD4+ T cells from tumor, blood and ipsilateral draining lymph nodes of about 5 breast cancer patients underwent full-length TCR alpha and beta sequencing. Tumor tissue and lymph nodes obtained by ipsilateral axillary dissection were perfused with PBS, cut into small pieces and digested using collagenase I and hyaluronidase. FACS confirmed that the sorted cell populations were more than 90% pure. Full-length TCR variable regions were amplified by 5' RACE PCR using constant-region reverse primers, and then by semi-nested PCR using Nested Universal Primer A. The ReliaPrep RNA Cell Miniprep System was used to extract total RNA, which was then reverse transcribed into 5'RACE-ready cDNA with the SMARTer RACE 5'/3' Kit. Multiplex adaptors were used to barcode the full-length TCR alpha and beta libraries, which were then sequenced on an Illumina MiSeq. The authors processed their data as follows. For each of nine subset-tissue groups, sequencing data from the five patients were pooled, and the groups were then compared using unsupervised clustering of TCR gene usage. The Morisita-Horn index was used to calculate repertoire similarity, with shared sequences weighted by how much each contributed to each repertoire. The raw public reads went through TCRdb reprocessing: fastp at Q25, MiXCR clone calling, in-frame beta chains kept. One record per CDR3 amino acid sequence lists the most common genes and DNA. The V and J calls and clone size come from TCRdb's table, not from the authors' own analysis. Recorded for this sample are over 45,000 distinct CDR3 sequences; approximately 27% of them occurred a single time. The ten largest clonotypes hold around 2% of the sample.

Sequencing was performed on tumor-infiltrating Tregs sorted from the breast tumor. The sequence derives from a female donor with breast cancer.

At the DNA level, the sequence is TGTGCCACGGGACAGGGAAACGAGCAGTACTTC. This is translated as CATGQGNEQYF. The chain uses TRBV2 and TRBJ2-7; 9 junctional bases match TRBD1. Ends trimmed: V by 10 bases, J by 5 bases; bases unmatched to a gene: 3. The CDR3 starts with the cysteine, ends with the phenylalanine, and has 11 residues. The entry retains the CDR3 DNA only, 33 bases that are in frame from base 1. Per the germline V gene, SNHLY is the CDR1 and FYNNEI is the CDR2.